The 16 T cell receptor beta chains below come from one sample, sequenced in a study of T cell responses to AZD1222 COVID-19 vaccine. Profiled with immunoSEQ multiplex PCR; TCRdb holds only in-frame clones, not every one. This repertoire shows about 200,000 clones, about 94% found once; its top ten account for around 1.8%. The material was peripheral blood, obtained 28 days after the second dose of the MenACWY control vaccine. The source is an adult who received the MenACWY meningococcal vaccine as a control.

The CDR3 DNA reads TGTGCCAGCAGCTTAGAGCAGGGCCCCTACGAGCAGTACTTC. This gives the protein CASSLEQGPYEQYF. The rearrangement uses TRBV7-2 and TRBJ2-7; D is perhaps TRBD1 (5 bases). This CDR3 has 14 amino acids. Looked up from germline, CDR1 is SGHTA and CDR2 is FQGNSA. Trimming took 1 base from V and 2 from J, leaving 9 bases between them.

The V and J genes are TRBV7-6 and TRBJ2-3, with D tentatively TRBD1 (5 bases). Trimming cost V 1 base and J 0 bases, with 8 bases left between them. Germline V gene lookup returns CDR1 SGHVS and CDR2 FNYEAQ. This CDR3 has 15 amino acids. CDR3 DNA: TGTGCCAGCAGCTTAGGGCAGGGTAGCACAGATACGCAGTATTTT. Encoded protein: CASSLGQGSTDTQYF.

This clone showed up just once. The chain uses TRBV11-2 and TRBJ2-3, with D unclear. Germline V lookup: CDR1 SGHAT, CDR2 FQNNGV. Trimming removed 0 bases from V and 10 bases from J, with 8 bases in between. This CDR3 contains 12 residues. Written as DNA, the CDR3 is TGTGCCAGCAGCTTAGAGATGGCGGCGCAGTATTTT. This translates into CASSLEMAAQYF. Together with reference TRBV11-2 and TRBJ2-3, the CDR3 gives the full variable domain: EAGVAQSPRYKIIEKRQSVAFWCNPISGHATLYWYQQILGQGPKLLIQFQNNGVVDDSQLPKDRFSAERLKGVDSTLKIQPAKLEDSAVYLCASSLEMAAQYFGPGTRLTVL.

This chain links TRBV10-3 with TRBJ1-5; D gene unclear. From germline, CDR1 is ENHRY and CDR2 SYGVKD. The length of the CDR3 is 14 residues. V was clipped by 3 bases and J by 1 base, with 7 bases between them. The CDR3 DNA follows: TGTGCCATCAGTGAACTTGAGAGCAATCAGCCCCAGCATTTT. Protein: CAISELESNQPQHF.

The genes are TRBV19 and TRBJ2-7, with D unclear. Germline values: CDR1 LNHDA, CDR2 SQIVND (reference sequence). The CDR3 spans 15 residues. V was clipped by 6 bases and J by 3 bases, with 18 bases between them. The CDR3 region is CASSPSYGPNYEQYF. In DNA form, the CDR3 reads TGTGCCAGTAGCCCATCTTACGGACCAAACTACGAGCAGTACTTC.

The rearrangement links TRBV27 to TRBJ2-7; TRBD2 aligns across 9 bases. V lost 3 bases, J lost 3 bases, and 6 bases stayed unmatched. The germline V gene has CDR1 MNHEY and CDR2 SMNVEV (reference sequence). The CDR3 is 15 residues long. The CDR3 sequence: CASSFSRGGFYEQYF. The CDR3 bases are TGTGCCAGCAGTTTCTCGCGGGGGGGGTTCTACGAGCAGTACTTC.

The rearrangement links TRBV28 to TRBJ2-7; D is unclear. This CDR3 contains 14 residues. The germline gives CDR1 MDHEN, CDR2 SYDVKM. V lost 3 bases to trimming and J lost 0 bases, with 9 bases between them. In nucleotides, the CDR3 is TGTGCCAGCAGTTTGGGCAGGCTCTCCTACGAGCAGTACTTC. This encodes CASSLGRLSYEQYF.

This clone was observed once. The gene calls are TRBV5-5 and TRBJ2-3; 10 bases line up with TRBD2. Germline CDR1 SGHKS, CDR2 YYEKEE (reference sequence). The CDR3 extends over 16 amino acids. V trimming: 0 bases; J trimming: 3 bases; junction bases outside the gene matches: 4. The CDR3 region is CASSLGGTSVTDTQYF. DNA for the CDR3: TGTGCCAGCAGCTTGGGCGGGACTAGCGTGACAGATACGCAGTATTTT.

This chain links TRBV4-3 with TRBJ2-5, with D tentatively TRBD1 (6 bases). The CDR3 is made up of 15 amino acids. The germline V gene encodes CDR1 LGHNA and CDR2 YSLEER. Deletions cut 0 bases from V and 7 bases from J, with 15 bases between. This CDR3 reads CASSQDEGRGGTQYF. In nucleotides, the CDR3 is TGCGCCAGCAGCCAAGACGAGGGGAGAGGGGGGACCCAGTACTTC.

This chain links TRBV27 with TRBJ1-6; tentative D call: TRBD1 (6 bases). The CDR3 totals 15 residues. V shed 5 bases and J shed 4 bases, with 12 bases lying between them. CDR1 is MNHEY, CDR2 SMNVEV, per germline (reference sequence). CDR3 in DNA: TGTGCCAGCAGTACCGGACAGCCTTATAATTCACCCCTCCACTTT. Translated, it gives CASSTGQPYNSPLHF.

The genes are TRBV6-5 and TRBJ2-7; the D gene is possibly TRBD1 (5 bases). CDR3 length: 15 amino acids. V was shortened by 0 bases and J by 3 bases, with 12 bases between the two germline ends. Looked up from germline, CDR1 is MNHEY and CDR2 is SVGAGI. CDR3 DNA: TGTGCCAGCAGTTACTCGACCCAGGGTAACTACGAGCAGTACTTC. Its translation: CASSYSTQGNYEQYF.

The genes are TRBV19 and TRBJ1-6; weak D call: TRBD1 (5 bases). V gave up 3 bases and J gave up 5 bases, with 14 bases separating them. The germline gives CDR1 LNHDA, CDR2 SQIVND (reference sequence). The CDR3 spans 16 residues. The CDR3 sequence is CASSIIGDGNNSPLHF. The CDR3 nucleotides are TGTGCCAGTAGTATCATTGGGGACGGAAATAATTCACCCCTCCACTTT.

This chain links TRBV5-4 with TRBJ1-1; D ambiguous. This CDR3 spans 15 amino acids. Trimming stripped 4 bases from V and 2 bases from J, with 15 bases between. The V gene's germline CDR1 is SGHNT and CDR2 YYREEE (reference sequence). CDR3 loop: CASSTASRGNTEAFF. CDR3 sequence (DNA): TGTGCCAGCAGCACAGCTTCTCGGGGAAACACTGAAGCTTTCTTT.

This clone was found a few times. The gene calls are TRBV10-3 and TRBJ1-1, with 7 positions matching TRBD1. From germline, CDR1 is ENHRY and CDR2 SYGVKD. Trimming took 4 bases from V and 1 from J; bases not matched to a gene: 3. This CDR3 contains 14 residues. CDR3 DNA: TGTGCCATCAGTGTCCGACAGGGGAACACTGAAGCTTTCTTT. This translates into CAISVRQGNTEAFF.

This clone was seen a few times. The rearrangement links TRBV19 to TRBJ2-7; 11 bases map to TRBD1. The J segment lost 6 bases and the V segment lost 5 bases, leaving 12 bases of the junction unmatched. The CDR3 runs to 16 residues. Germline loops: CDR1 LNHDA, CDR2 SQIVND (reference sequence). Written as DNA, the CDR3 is TGTGCCAGTAGTGTCCTGGCCGGGACAGGGGGGAGCGAGCAGTACTTC. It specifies CASSVLAGTGGSEQYF.

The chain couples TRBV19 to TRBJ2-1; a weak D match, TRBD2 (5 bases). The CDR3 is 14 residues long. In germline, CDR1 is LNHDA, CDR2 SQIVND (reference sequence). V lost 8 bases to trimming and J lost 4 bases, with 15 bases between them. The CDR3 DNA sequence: TGTGCCAGTGAACACCCTGGCGGGTACAATGAGCAGTTCTTC. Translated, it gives CASEHPGGYNEQFF.